The 5 T cell receptor beta chains below come from one sample, sequenced in a study of T cells in Graves' hyperthyroidism and ophthalmopathy. It was RNA transcripts that yielded the amplified TCR beta CDR3 regions. HTBI primers were used for first-round RT-PCR of the TCR CDR3. A single record per CDR3 protein comes from TCRdb applying MiXCR to the multiplex PCR reads. There are about 400,000 distinct CDR3 sequences in the sample; around a sixth occur only once, and 14% lies in the top ten. The sequenced material came from blood. These receptors all come from a woman between 18 and 30 years old with Graves' hyperthyroidism.

This clonotype was picked up many times. CDR3 nucleotides: TGCAGTGCCCCAGGATACATCGCTCAGGGAAACACCATATATTTT. Amino acids: CSAPGYIAQGNTIYF. V gene TRBV20-1 combines with J gene TRBJ1-3; D gene unclear. The CDR3 has 15 amino acids. V lost 6 bases and J lost 4, with 19 bases in between. CDR1 is DFQATT and CDR2 is SNEGSKA in the germline V gene (reference sequence).

This clonotype has a count of ten or more. The chain joins TRBV2 to TRBJ2-3, with TRBD2 as a possible D gene (6 bases). The CDR3 runs to 14 residues. V lost 3 bases and J 5 bases, leaving 12 bases between the germline ends. The V gene's germline CDR1 is SNHLY and CDR2 FYNNEI. CDR3 amino acids: CASSETGVLDTQYF. For the CDR3, the DNA is TGTGCCAGCAGTGAGACGGGGGTTTTAGATACGCAGTATTTT. The whole variable domain, remainder taken from reference TRBV2 and TRBJ2-3, is EPEVTQTPSHQVTQMGQEVILRCVPISNHLYFYWYRQILGQKVEFLVSFYNNEISEKSEIFDDQFSVERPDGSNFTLKIRSTKLEDSAMYFCASSETGVLDTQYFGPGTRLTVL.

This clonotype has a count of ten or more. The chain carries TRBV3-1 and TRBJ2-1, with TRBD2 identical over 12 bases. The CDR3 is made up of 15 amino acids. The germline V gene encodes CDR1 LGHDT and CDR2 YNNKEL (reference sequence). The V and J ends lost 1 base and 7 bases, in that order; junction bases with no gene match: 2. CDR3 sequence reads: CASSQAGTSGNEQFF. In DNA, the CDR3 is TGTGCCAGCAGCCAAGCAGGGACTAGCGGGAATGAGCAGTTCTTC.

J is TRBJ2-4 and V is TRBV6-1; TRBD1 matches at 8 bases. This CDR3 has 15 residues. The germline CDR1 and CDR2 sequences are MNHNS and SASEGT. V lost 6 bases, J lost 3 bases, and 7 bases stayed unmatched. The CDR3 loop reads CASRLQGVDKNIQYF. The CDR3 nucleotides are TGTGCCAGCAGATTACAGGGGGTGGACAAAAACATTCAGTACTTC.

CDR3 sequence reads: CASDRGQSGNQPQHF. The CDR3 DNA is TGTGCCAGCGACAGGGGGCAGTCCGGCAATCAGCCCCAGCATTTT. This chain joins TRBV12-3 or TRBV12-4 and TRBJ1-5; 10 nucleotides agree with TRBD1. This CDR3 contains 15 residues. V lost 8 bases to trimming and J lost 2 bases; unmatched junction nucleotides: 6.